The 22 T cell receptor beta chains in this list originate from one sample, sequenced in a study of blood T cell repertoires in COVID-19. The protocol was immunoSEQ multiplex PCR, while the TCRdb copy is restricted to in-frame clones and leaves out a portion. The sample has 350,000 to 450,000 clones, around 87% seen once. Sequences were obtained from PBMCs or T cells enriched from blood (not recorded which). The receptors shown here come from a middle-aged man in a cohort exposed to, infected with or recovered from COVID-19 (not recorded which).

The CDR3 sequence is CAWSVLRDSLSQETQYF. The CDR3 DNA reads as TGTGCCTGGAGTGTACTTAGGGACAGTCTTTCCCAAGAGACCCAGTACTTC. V and J are TRBV30 and TRBJ2-5, with TRBD1 identical over 7 bases. Unmatched junction bases numbered 11, after V lost 0 bases and J lost 1 base. There are 17 residues in the CDR3. Germline lookup yields CDR1 GTSNPN and CDR2 SVGIG (reference sequence).

The CDR3 region is CASSQGGYSNQPQHF. DNA of the CDR3: TGTGCCAGCAGCCAAGGAGGGTATAGCAATCAGCCCCAGCATTTT. The chain combines TRBV3-1 (or the pseudogene TRBV3-2) with TRBJ1-5; D unresolved. The CDR3 extends over 15 amino acids. Looked up from germline, CDR1 is LGHDT and CDR2 is YNNKEL (reference sequence). Between the trimmed V and J ends, which lost 1 base and 0 bases, there was a span of 7 bases.

This chain links TRBV6-4 with TRBJ1-2; weak D call: TRBD1 (5 bases). Looked up from germline, CDR1 is MRHNA and CDR2 is SNTAGT. The CDR3 runs 12 residues. Trimming cost V 2 bases and J 8 bases, with 9 bases left between them. This CDR3 reads CASSDKNRGYTF. DNA of the CDR3: TGTGCCAGCAGTGACAAAAACAGGGGCTACACCTTC.

The V and J genes are TRBV2 and TRBJ2-7; 10 bases are shared with TRBD2. The germline CDR1 and CDR2 sequences are SNHLY and FYNNEI. V shed 2 bases, J shed 6 bases, and the junction held 1 base outside the gene matches. The CDR3 extends over 13 amino acids. The CDR3 sequence is CASSELAGVEQYF. CDR3 in DNA: TGTGCCAGCAGTGAACTAGCGGGAGTCGAGCAGTACTTC.

CDR3 sequence (DNA): TGTGCCAGCTCACCGCCGACTTTAGCAGAGCAGTTCTTC. Encoded protein: CASSPPTLAEQFF. This chain links TRBV18 with TRBJ2-1; D call uncertain. This CDR3 comprises 13 residues. Trimming took 3 bases from V and 10 from J, leaving 13 bases between them. The germline CDR1 and CDR2 sequences are KGHSH and LQKENI.

The chain joins TRBV6-5 to TRBJ1-1, with 7 bases fitting TRBD1. Trimming cost V 6 bases and J 2 bases; bases outside gene matches: 6. The CDR3 contains 14 residues. From germline, CDR1 is MNHEY and CDR2 SVGAGI. CDR3 nucleotides: TGTGCCAGCAGGAGGACAGGAGTAAACACTGAAGCTTTCTTT. It is translated as CASRRTGVNTEAFF.

The CDR3 DNA sequence: TGTGCCAGCAGCCATCCGGGACTAAACTCCTACAATGAGCAGTTCTTC. This encodes CASSHPGLNSYNEQFF. The rearrangement links TRBV9 to TRBJ2-1; 7 bases line up with TRBD2. With 4 bases clipped from V and 0 bases from J, the junction kept 7 bases outside the gene matches. The germline V gene encodes CDR1 SGDLS and CDR2 YYNGEE. The CDR3 extends over 16 amino acids.

CDR3 DNA sequence: TGTGCCACCTACAACTACTACGAGCAGTACTTC. Translating gives CATYNYYEQYF. V and J are TRBV6-5 and TRBJ2-7; D ambiguous. Per germline, CDR1 MNHEY and CDR2 SVGAGI. The CDR3 totals 11 residues. V gave up 10 bases and J gave up 3 bases, with 10 bases separating them.

The chain recombines TRBV7-8 with TRBJ1-5; a possible D gene is TRBD1 (6 bases). The CDR3 runs 16 residues. Per germline, CDR1 SGHVS and CDR2 FQNEAQ. Deletions cut 5 bases from V and 1 base from J, with 15 bases between. DNA for the CDR3: TGTGCCAGCAGCCGTCGACAGGATATGAGCAATCAGCCCCAGCATTTT. Protein product: CASSRRQDMSNQPQHF.

The chain carries TRBV18 and TRBJ1-2; 8 bases are shared with TRBD1. The junction had 4 bases not matched to a gene; V was cut back by 1 base and J by 6 bases. Germline lookup yields CDR1 KGHSH and CDR2 LQKENI. There are 14 residues in the CDR3. The CDR3: CASSPQSRGHGYTF. The CDR3 DNA is TGTGCCAGCTCACCACAAAGCAGGGGGCATGGCTACACCTTC.

The chain combines TRBV2 with TRBJ2-3; 9 bases fit TRBD2. This CDR3 has 14 amino acids. J was trimmed by 3 bases and V by 8 bases; bases with no gene match: 6. Germline assignment: CDR1 SNHLY and CDR2 FYNNEI. This CDR3 is CASGGSGSTDTQYF. The CDR3, as DNA: TGTGCCAGCGGGGGTAGCGGGAGTACAGATACGCAGTATTTT.

The chain joins TRBV3-1 (or the pseudogene TRBV3-2) to TRBJ2-1; 14 bases agree with TRBD2. Germline V gene data show CDR1 as LGHDT and CDR2 as YNNKEL (reference sequence). The V gene end was trimmed by 3 bases and the J gene end by 0 bases; junction bases not matched to a gene: 7. The CDR3 sequence is 19 residues long. The CDR3 spells CASSHGLAGGHSSYNEQFF. The DNA of the CDR3 is TGTGCCAGCAGCCACGGACTAGCGGGAGGTCACAGCTCCTACAATGAGCAGTTCTTC.

This chain joins TRBV19 and TRBJ2-7; 8 bases match TRBD1. Germline-derived CDR1 and CDR2 are LNHDA and SQIVND (reference sequence). J was trimmed by 2 bases and V by 11 bases; bases with no gene match: 8. The CDR3 extends over 13 amino acids. The CDR3 DNA sequence: TGTGCCGCAAAGGGGACAGGAGCCTACGAGCAGTACTTC. Translating it yields CAAKGTGAYEQYF.

The chain links TRBV2 to TRBJ2-1; TRBD1 aligns across 10 bases. From germline, CDR1 is SNHLY and CDR2 FYNNEI. With V trimmed by 10 bases and J by 1 base, 4 bases remained unmatched. The length of the CDR3 is 14 residues. Here the CDR3 DNA reads TGTGCCACCAAGGGACAGGGGTCCTACAATGAGCAGTTCTTC. It specifies CATKGQGSYNEQFF.

The chain couples TRBV9 to TRBJ2-7; a possible D gene is TRBD1 (6 bases). Trimming took 0 bases from V and 3 from J, leaving 13 bases between them. The germline gives CDR1 SGDLS, CDR2 YYNGEE. The CDR3 has 15 amino acids. The CDR3, as DNA: TGTGCCAGCAGCGTAGACAGGGAAGGTTACTACGAGCAGTACTTC. Amino acids: CASSVDREGYYEQYF.

V usage is TRBV4-2 and J usage is TRBJ2-7, with D possibly matching TRBD1 (5 bases). This CDR3 is built from 14 residues. Trimming left V 1 base short and J 4 bases short, with 11 bases between. CDR1 LGHNA and CDR2 YNFKEQ come from the germline V gene. CDR3 in DNA: TGTGCCAGCAGCCAAGCTCTGGACACGTACGAGCAGTACTTC. Protein sequence: CASSQALDTYEQYF.

The chain carries TRBV18 and TRBJ2-7; 11 bases match TRBD2. Trimming removed 3 bases from V and 2 bases from J; junction bases left unmatched: 6. CDR3 length equals 16 residues. Germline loops: CDR1 KGHSH, CDR2 LQKENI. CDR3 DNA sequence: TGTGCCAGCTCACCCTTAGCGGGAGGGGGGACCTACGAGCAGTACTTC. This sequence encodes CASSPLAGGGTYEQYF.

This clone was counted between two and nine times. The chain uses TRBV30 and TRBJ2-7, with 12 bases matching TRBD1. CDR3 length: 15 amino acids. Trimming cost V 3 bases and J 4 bases; bases outside gene matches: 7. Germline CDR1 GTSNPN, CDR2 SVGIG (reference sequence). The CDR3 reads CAWSIRDRGLYEQYF. The DNA of the CDR3 is TGTGCCTGGAGCATCCGGGACAGGGGGCTGTACGAGCAGTACTTC.

The rearrangement uses TRBV3-1 (or the pseudogene TRBV3-2) and TRBJ2-7; 7 nucleotides match TRBD2. V shed 4 bases, J shed 0 bases, and the junction held 9 bases outside the gene matches. The CDR3 spans 16 residues. Germline values: CDR1 LGHDT, CDR2 YNNKEL (reference sequence). The CDR3 reads CASSLRLAASSYEQYF. DNA for the CDR3: TGTGCCAGCAGCCTTAGACTAGCAGCGAGCTCCTACGAGCAGTACTTC.

V usage is TRBV30 and J usage is TRBJ2-7; tentatively, D is TRBD2 (5 bases). Between the trimmed V and J ends, which lost 0 bases and 9 bases, there was a span of 9 bases. The CDR3 is 11 amino acids. Germline assignment: CDR1 GTSNPN and CDR2 SVGIG (reference sequence). The chain's CDR3 is CAWSVPGMQYF. DNA for the CDR3: TGTGCCTGGAGTGTACCCGGGATGCAGTACTTC.

The V call is TRBV4-1, the J call TRBJ1-2; possibly TRBD1 for D (5 bases). V dropped 1 base and J dropped 5 bases, with 23 bases sitting between them. From germline, CDR1 is MGHRA and CDR2 YSYEKL. This CDR3 spans 18 amino acids. The CDR3 reads CASSQASRGADYRYGYTF. CDR3 coding DNA: TGCGCCAGCAGCCAAGCTTCCCGAGGGGCGGACTACCGATATGGCTACACCTTC.

This chain connects TRBV7-6 to TRBJ2-1; tentatively, D is TRBD2 (6 bases). V was shortened by 3 bases and J by 7 bases, with 16 bases between the two germline ends. CDR1 is SGHVS and CDR2 is FNYEAQ in the germline V gene. The CDR3 spans 15 residues. This CDR3 reads CASSLVADPGNEQFF. In DNA form, the CDR3 reads TGTGCCAGCAGCTTGGTAGCGGATCCCGGTAATGAGCAGTTCTTC.